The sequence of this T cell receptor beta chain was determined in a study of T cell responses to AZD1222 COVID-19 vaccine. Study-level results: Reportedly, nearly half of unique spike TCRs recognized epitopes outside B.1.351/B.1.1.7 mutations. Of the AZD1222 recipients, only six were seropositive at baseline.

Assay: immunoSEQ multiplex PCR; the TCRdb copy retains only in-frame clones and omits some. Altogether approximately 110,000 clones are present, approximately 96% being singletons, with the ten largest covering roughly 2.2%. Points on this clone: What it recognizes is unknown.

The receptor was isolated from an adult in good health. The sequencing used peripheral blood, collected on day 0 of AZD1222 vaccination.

CDR3 DNA: TGTGCCAGCAGCCTTGGACAGTTTCAGGTTTTCATTTACAATGAGCAGTTCTTC. Residues: CASSLGQFQVFIYNEQFF. The chain recombines TRBV14 with TRBJ2-1; D is perhaps TRBD1 (6 bases). Germline lookup yields CDR1 SGHDN and CDR2 FVKESK. This CDR3 is built from 18 residues. Trimming took 4 bases from V and 4 from J, leaving 23 bases between them.